This T cell receptor (beta chain) was retrieved from a study of cytotoxic CD8 clonotypes in ibrutinib-treated CLL. Study-level points and caveats: The study found baseline clonality above age-matched healthy donors, tracking circulating CD8+ T-cell counts. Collection times varied between progressing and sustained-remission patients. On treatment, the uncommon public clonotypes contracted or remained stable.

This clone was detected a few times. Its target is unknown. Between the trimmed V and J ends, which lost 0 bases and 9 bases, there was a span of 12 bases. The V gene's germline CDR1 is SGHTA and CDR2 FQGTGA. The CDR3 contains 14 residues. The repertoire was sequenced with immunoSEQ multiplex PCR; TCRdb's copy has only in-frame clones and lacks some. The profile covers some 25,000 clones, with 55% to 70% appearing a single time and approximately 50% taken by the ten largest. The sequence was collected from a human donor with chronic lymphocytic leukemia. J is TRBJ2-1 and V is TRBV7-3; D possibly matches TRBD1 or TRBD2 (5 bases each). Sequencing was performed on PBMCs, taken at disease progression, from a patient treated with ibrutinib. The CDR3: CASSLTPGASEQFF. In DNA, the CDR3 is TGTGCCAGCAGCTTAACTCCCGGGGCGAGTGAGCAGTTCTTC.